The 10 T cell receptor beta chains below were found in one sample sequenced in a study of T cell repertoires in cytomegalovirus infection. TCRdb reanalysed the reads using MiXCR and keeps one entry per CDR3 protein. The table lists about 490,000 distinct CDR3 sequences, approximately 15% of them singletons. The specimen sequenced was CD8+ T cells from PBMCs. All receptors come from a human donor in good health (CMV status not recorded). Some clones in this sample may be carry-over from other donors' samples.

The sample holds many counts of this clonotype. J is TRBJ2-1 and V is TRBV18; D gene uncertain. V lost 2 bases and J 3 bases, leaving 11 bases between the germline ends. Germline CDR1 is KGHSH and CDR2 is LQKENI. The CDR3 is made up of 15 amino acids. The CDR3 DNA reads TGTGCCAGCTCACCAAGCATACCCTACTACAATGAGCAGTTCTTC. Translated: CASSPSIPYYNEQFF.

The genes are TRBV5-1 and TRBJ1-5, with D perhaps TRBD1 (5 bases). The CDR3 spans 15 residues. V was clipped by 0 bases and J by 4 bases, with 11 bases between them. Per the germline V gene, CDR1 is SGHRS and CDR2 is YFSETQ. CDR3 residues: CASSLGGRPNQPQHF. The DNA of the CDR3 is TGCGCCAGCAGCTTGGGGGGCCGACCGAATCAGCCCCAGCATTTT. Together with reference TRBV5-1 and TRBJ1-5, the CDR3 gives the full variable domain: KAGVTQTPRYLIKTRGQQVTLSCSPISGHRSVSWYQQTPGQGLQFLFEYFSETQRNKGNFPGRFSGRQFSNSRSEMNVSTLELGDSALYLCASSLGGRPNQPQHFGDGTRLSIL.

This clonotype was seen a handful of times. The genes are TRBV28 and TRBJ1-5, with 7 bases matching TRBD1. V shed 1 base and J 0 bases; nucleotides not matched to a gene: 3. CDR1 MDHEN and CDR2 SYDVKM come from the germline V gene. The CDR3 loop spans 16 amino acids. This chain's CDR3 is CASSLSTGSSNQPQHF. The CDR3 DNA is TGTGCCAGCAGTTTATCGACAGGGTCTAGCAATCAGCCCCAGCATTTT. Using reference TRBV28 and TRBJ1-5 for the parts outside the CDR3, the full variable domain is DVKVTQSSRYLVKRTGEKVFLECVQDMDHENMFWYRQDPGLGLRLIYFSYDVKMKEKGDIPEGYSVSREKKERFSLILESASTNQTSMYLCASSLSTGSSNQPQHFGDGTRLSIL.

In its sample, this clonotype was seen many times. The chain couples TRBV12-3 or TRBV12-4 to TRBJ1-4; 11 bases match TRBD1. CDR3 length: 14 residues. The V segment lost 7 bases and the J segment 8 bases; nucleotides outside the gene matches: 6. CDR3 in amino acids: CASTGQGAREKLFF. As DNA, the CDR3 is TGTGCCAGCACCGGACAGGGGGCGAGGGAAAAACTGTTTTTT.

The chain has TRBV19 and TRBJ2-7; D might be TRBD1 (5 bases). V was pared by 1 base and J by 1 base, with 14 bases between. The germline V gene has CDR1 LNHDA and CDR2 SQIVND (reference sequence). This CDR3 has 16 residues. CDR3 coding DNA: TGTGCCAGTAGTATAGTCGACAGTCAACCTTCCTACGAGCAGTACTTC. Translating gives CASSIVDSQPSYEQYF.

This clonotype was detected ten times or more. V usage is TRBV2 and J usage is TRBJ2-3; TRBD2 is a possible D gene (6 bases). Germline CDR1 reads SNHLY; CDR2 reads FYNNEI. The CDR3 covers 17 residues. Trimming cost V 6 bases and J 2 bases, with 21 bases left between them. CDR3 residues: CASREGWSPGVTDTQYF. The CDR3 nucleotides are TGTGCCAGCAGGGAGGGCTGGTCCCCGGGAGTCACAGATACGCAGTATTTT.

This clonotype has a count of ten or more. The chain has TRBV7-8 and TRBJ1-2; the D gene is possibly TRBD1 (6 bases). The CDR3 has 17 amino acids. Trimming cost V 5 bases and J 3 bases, with 22 bases left between them. The V gene's germline CDR1 is SGHVS and CDR2 FQNEAQ. This chain's CDR3 is CASSPRTSAGAHYGYTF. DNA of the CDR3: TGTGCCAGCAGCCCTAGGACCTCGGCAGGGGCTCACTATGGCTACACCTTC.

This clonotype was seen only a few times. CDR3 nucleotide sequence: TGTGCCAGCAGCGTACGGGGGGCGGACACTGAAGCTTTCTTT. This sequence encodes CASSVRGADTEAFF. The V call is TRBV9, the J call TRBJ1-1; D might be TRBD1 (6 bases). V lost 1 base and J 3 bases, leaving 10 bases between the germline ends. This CDR3 comprises 14 residues. Per germline, CDR1 SGDLS and CDR2 YYNGEE.

There are a few counts of this clonotype. The V gene is TRBV7-9, the J gene TRBJ2-2; TRBD1 is a possible D gene (6 bases). Deletions cut 7 bases from V and 4 bases from J, with 16 bases between. This CDR3 comprises 15 residues. Germline assignment: CDR1 SEHNR and CDR2 FQNEAQ (reference sequence). The CDR3, as DNA: TGTGCCAGCATTCGTACAGGGTCGAGCACCGGGGAGCTGTTTTTT. Encoded protein: CASIRTGSSTGELFF.

This clonotype was observed a handful of times. This chain links TRBV6-4 with TRBJ2-2; no clear D. From germline, CDR1 is MRHNA and CDR2 SNTAGT. This CDR3 contains 13 residues. Deletions cut 6 bases from V and 4 bases from J, with 9 bases between. CDR3 DNA: TGTGCCAGCAGACCCAACGGCACCGGGGAGCTGTTTTTT. This encodes CASRPNGTGELFF.